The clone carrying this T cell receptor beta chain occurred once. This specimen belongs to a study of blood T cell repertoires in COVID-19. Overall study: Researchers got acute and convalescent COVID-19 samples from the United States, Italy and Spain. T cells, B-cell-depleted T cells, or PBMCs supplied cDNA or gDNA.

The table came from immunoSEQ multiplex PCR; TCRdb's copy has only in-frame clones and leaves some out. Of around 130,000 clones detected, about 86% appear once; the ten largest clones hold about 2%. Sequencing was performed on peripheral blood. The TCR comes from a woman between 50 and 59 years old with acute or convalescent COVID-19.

In DNA form, the CDR3 reads TGTGCCAGCAGCTTGTCAGGAAAACTGTTTTTT. This encodes CASSLSGKLFF. V gene TRBV5-8 combines with J gene TRBJ1-4; no clear D. From germline, CDR1 is SGHTS and CDR2 YDEGEE. This CDR3 region has 11 residues. The V end lost 1 base, the J end lost 10 bases, and 5 bases lay between the germline ends.